The next 19 T cell receptor beta chains were all read from a single sample in a study of blood T cell repertoires in COVID-19. Profiled with immunoSEQ multiplex PCR; TCRdb holds only in-frame clones, not every one. The data contain 37,000 or so clones, roughly 89% of them singletons. The sample consisted of peripheral blood. These receptors all stem from a human donor in a cohort sampled during active COVID-19.

The chain employs TRBV14 and TRBJ2-6, with D possibly being TRBD1 (5 bases). The CDR3 runs 19 residues. V was pared by 0 bases and J by 0 bases, with 15 bases between. The germline V gene encodes CDR1 SGHDN and CDR2 FVKESK. The chain's CDR3 is CASSQDSRQGSSGANVLTF. CDR3 coding DNA: TGTGCCAGCAGCCAAGATTCGAGGCAGGGAAGCTCTGGGGCCAACGTCCTGACTTTC.

The genes are TRBV18 and TRBJ2-1, with TRBD2 as a possible D gene (6 bases). Germline lookup yields CDR1 KGHSH and CDR2 LQKENI. This CDR3 is 17 amino acids long. Trimming took off 0 bases at V and 4 bases at J, with 16 bases between the two ends. CDR3 sequence (DNA): TGTGCCAGCTCACCACCGGTTGCCGCGGGGACTTACAATGAGCAGTTCTTC. It yields the protein CASSPPVAAGTYNEQFF.

This chain uses TRBV18 with TRBJ1-3, with D tentatively TRBD1 (6 bases). The CDR3 spans 15 residues. Looked up from germline, CDR1 is KGHSH and CDR2 is LQKENI. The V end was cut by 3 bases, the J end by 0 bases, with 9 bases between. CDR3: CASSPGQSSGNTIYF. In DNA form, the CDR3 reads TGTGCCAGCTCACCCGGACAGAGCTCTGGAAACACCATATATTTT.

The chain is built from TRBV7-9 and TRBJ1-1; a possible D gene is TRBD1 (5 bases). The length of the CDR3 is 13 residues. Germline loops: CDR1 SEHNR, CDR2 FQNEAQ (reference sequence). Trimming pared 5 bases from V and 4 bases from J, leaving 11 bases between. This CDR3 is CASSKSGFTEAFF. The CDR3 nucleotides read TGTGCCAGCAGCAAGTCAGGGTTCACTGAAGCTTTCTTT.

The rearrangement links TRBV18 to TRBJ2-7, with D possibly TRBD1 on 6 matching bases. The CDR3 extends over 13 amino acids. Trimming pared 5 bases from V and 3 bases from J, leaving 11 bases between. From germline, CDR1 is KGHSH and CDR2 LQKENI. CDR3 loop: CASSSGTSYEQYF. The CDR3 DNA is TGTGCCAGCTCATCAGGGACAAGCTACGAGCAGTACTTC.

This sequence joins TRBV6-5 and TRBJ2-3; D may be TRBD1 (5 bases). The germline V and J ends were trimmed by 4 bases and 4 bases, with 15 bases remaining between them. There are 15 residues in the CDR3. Germline V gene data show CDR1 as MNHEY and CDR2 as SVGAGI. The CDR3 coding sequence is TGTGCCAGCAGTTTCAGGACATCCCCACCAGATACGCAGTATTTT. It is translated as CASSFRTSPPDTQYF.

This rearrangement joins TRBV18 to TRBJ2-5; 7 nucleotides align to TRBD2. Germline-derived CDR1 and CDR2 are KGHSH and LQKENI. The CDR3 covers 16 residues. Trimming took 3 bases from V and 5 from J; bases not matched to a gene: 12. The CDR3 region has the DNA TGTGCCAGCTCACCCCCCAAAAGAGCGGGGAGTGAGACCCAGTACTTC. Residues: CASSPPKRAGSETQYF.

V and J are TRBV3-1 (or the pseudogene TRBV3-2) and TRBJ2-6; D ambiguous. The germline gives CDR1 LGHDT, CDR2 YNNKEL (reference sequence). This CDR3 comprises 12 residues. Trimming removed 8 bases from V and 4 bases from J, with 6 bases in between. CDR3: CASGQGANVLTF. CDR3 nucleotides: TGTGCCAGCGGGCAGGGGGCCAACGTCCTGACTTTC.

The chain is built from TRBV19 and TRBJ2-7, with D maybe TRBD2 (7 bases). The CDR3 totals 15 residues. V was pared by 7 bases and J by 5 bases, with 21 bases between. Germline-derived CDR1 and CDR2 are LNHDA and SQIVND (reference sequence). CDR3 residues: CASTGRGALVHEQYF. The CDR3 nucleotides are TGTGCCAGTACCGGACGGGGGGCGCTGGTCCACGAGCAGTACTTC.

This rearrangement joins TRBV25-1 to TRBJ2-7; 7 positions agree with TRBD1. The V segment lost 6 bases and the J segment 6 bases; nucleotides outside the gene matches: 8. Germline CDR1 reads MGHDK; CDR2 reads SYGVNS. CDR3 length: 13 residues. The DNA for the CDR3 is TGTGCCAGCAGACTCGGACAGGTATTCGAGCAGTACTTC. Its protein product is CASRLGQVFEQYF.

V and J are TRBV28 and TRBJ2-7, with D unclear. The CDR3 is 13 residues long. V was pared by 6 bases and J by 9 bases, with 18 bases between. Per germline, CDR1 MDHEN and CDR2 SYDVKM. CDR3 protein: CASSFGTSARQYF. In DNA form, the CDR3 reads TGTGCCAGCAGCTTCGGTACCTCCGCGCGGCAGTACTTC.

The genes are TRBV19 and TRBJ2-3; 10 bases agree with TRBD2. V lost 7 bases and J lost 5; bases outside the gene matches: 9. Looked up from germline, CDR1 is LNHDA and CDR2 is SQIVND (reference sequence). The CDR3 spans 15 residues. The CDR3 DNA follows: TGTGCCAGTAAAGGGGTAGCGGGAGGTGAAGATACGCAGTATTTT. It codes for CASKGVAGGEDTQYF. The full variable domain, in which reference TRBV19 and TRBJ2-3 provide the parts outside the CDR3, is DGGITQSPKYLFRKEGQNVTLSCEQNLNHDAMYWYRQDPGQGLRLIYYSQIVNDFQKGDIAEGYSVSREKKESFPLTVTSAQKNPTAFYLCASKGVAGGEDTQYFGPGTRLTVL.

This clone has just a few counts. The V and J genes are TRBV7-9 and TRBJ1-1, with unresolved D. The CDR3 length is 15 residues. The V end was cut by 4 bases, the J end by 0 bases, with 12 bases between. Germline V gene sequence: CDR1 SEHNR, CDR2 FQNEAQ (reference sequence). The CDR3 nucleotides are TGTGCCAGCAGCTCCGACGGGGTCTTGAACACTGAAGCTTTCTTT. Translating it yields CASSSDGVLNTEAFF.

This chain uses TRBV11-3 with TRBJ2-6; 14 bases match TRBD2. The CDR3 has 19 amino acids. Trimming cost V 6 bases and J 0 bases; bases outside gene matches: 7. Germline V gene sequence: CDR1 SGHNT, CDR2 YENEEA. The CDR3 is CASSIAGTSGSSGANVLTF. The CDR3 DNA sequence: TGTGCCAGCAGTATCGCCGGGACTAGCGGGAGCTCTGGGGCCAACGTCCTGACTTTC.

CDR3 bases: TGTGCCAGCAGCTTGGTTGGCAGCTACGAGCAGTACTTC. Translating gives CASSLVGSYEQYF. This chain uses TRBV5-5 with TRBJ2-7; D gene ambiguous. Per germline, CDR1 SGHKS and CDR2 YYEKEE (reference sequence). V lost 0 bases and J lost 3, with 7 bases in between. CDR3 length: 13 residues.

The V and J genes are TRBV2 and TRBJ1-5; D is possibly TRBD1 (5 bases). Trimming took off 8 bases at V and 3 bases at J, with 17 bases between the two ends. The CDR3 spans 15 residues. From germline, CDR1 is SNHLY and CDR2 FYNNEI. CDR3 residues: CASSDEGAYNQPQHF. In DNA, the CDR3 is TGTGCCAGCTCTGATGAAGGGGCGTACAATCAGCCCCAGCATTTT.

The chain recombines TRBV6-2 or TRBV6-3 with TRBJ1-2, with 8 bases aligning to TRBD1. Germline V gene sequence: CDR1 MNHEY, CDR2 SVGEGT. The CDR3 extends over 15 amino acids. J gave up 3 bases and V 6 bases, and 9 bases lay outside the gene matches. In DNA, the CDR3 is TGTGCCAGCAGCACGTGGGACAGGTCCGACTATGGCTACACCTTC. Protein product: CASSTWDRSDYGYTF.

For the CDR3, the DNA is TGCGCCAGCAGGGCTCGGGGTAGAACGAACACTGAAGCTTTCTTT. Protein: CASRARGRTNTEAFF. The V gene is TRBV5-1, the J gene TRBJ1-1; D gene ambiguous. Between the trimmed V and J ends, which lost 5 bases and 1 base, there was a span of 15 bases. CDR1 and CDR2 (germline): SGHRS, YFSETQ. CDR3 size: 15 residues.

The chain recombines TRBV3-1 (or the pseudogene TRBV3-2) with TRBJ2-7, with 10 bases identical to TRBD1. Trimming removed 0 bases from V and 2 bases from J; junction bases left unmatched: 4. The germline CDR1 and CDR2 sequences are LGHDT and YNNKEL (reference sequence). CDR3 size: 16 residues. CDR3: CASSQEGQGPPYEQYF. In DNA form, the CDR3 reads TGTGCCAGCAGCCAAGAGGGACAGGGGCCCCCCTACGAGCAGTACTTC.